The present T cell receptor (beta chain) was sequenced within a study of T cell responses to AZD1222 COVID-19 vaccine. Findings and limits, study-wide: Regions 160-218 and 743-854 dominated among vaccine-associated CD4 TCRs spanning spike. Compared with day 0, the breadth and depth of the Spike-specific TCR repertoire rose significantly after two doses of AZD1222. Repertoires were obtained solely post-peak T cell response. The study reported that nearly half of spike-specific TCRs target unmutated variant regions.

Assay used: immunoSEQ multiplex PCR; TCRdb lists only in-frame clones, some missing. This sample has some 120,000 clones, with 90% to 95% found just once. Worth noting for this clone: Antigen unknown.

Sequencing was performed on peripheral blood, taken on day 0 of AZD1222 vaccination. This receptor was taken from an adult in good health.

CDR3 DNA: TGTGCCAGCAGTAGGGTCTACAATGAGCAGTTCTTC. The encoded protein is CASSRVYNEQFF. The chain couples TRBV27 to TRBJ2-1; unclear D gene. In germline, CDR1 is MNHEY, CDR2 SMNVEV (reference sequence). Trimming shortened V by 5 bases and J by 3 bases, and 5 bases separated the two germline ends. This CDR3 region has 12 residues.